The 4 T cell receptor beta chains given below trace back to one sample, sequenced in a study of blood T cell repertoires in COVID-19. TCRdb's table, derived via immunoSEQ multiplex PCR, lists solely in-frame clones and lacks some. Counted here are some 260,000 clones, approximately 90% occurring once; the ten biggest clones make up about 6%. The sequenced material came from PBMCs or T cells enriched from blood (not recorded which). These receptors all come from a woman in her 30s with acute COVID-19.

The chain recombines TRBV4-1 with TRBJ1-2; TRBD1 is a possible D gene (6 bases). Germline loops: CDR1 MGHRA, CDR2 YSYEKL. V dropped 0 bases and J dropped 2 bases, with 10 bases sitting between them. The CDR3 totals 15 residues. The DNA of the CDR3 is TGCGCCAGCAGCCAAGAAAAGACAGGAAACTATGGCTACACCTTC. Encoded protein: CASSQEKTGNYGYTF.

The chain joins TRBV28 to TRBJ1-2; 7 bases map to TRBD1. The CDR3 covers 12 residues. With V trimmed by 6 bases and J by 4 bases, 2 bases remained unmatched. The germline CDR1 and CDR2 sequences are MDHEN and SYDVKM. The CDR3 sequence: CASRGGGYGYTF. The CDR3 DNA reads TGTGCCAGCAGAGGGGGCGGCTATGGCTACACCTTC.

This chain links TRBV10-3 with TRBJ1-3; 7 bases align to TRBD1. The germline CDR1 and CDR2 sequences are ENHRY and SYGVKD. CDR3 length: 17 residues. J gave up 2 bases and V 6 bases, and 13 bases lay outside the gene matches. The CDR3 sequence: CAISNLKGAQTGNTIYF. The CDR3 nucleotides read TGTGCCATCAGCAACCTCAAGGGGGCGCAAACTGGAAACACCATATATTTT.

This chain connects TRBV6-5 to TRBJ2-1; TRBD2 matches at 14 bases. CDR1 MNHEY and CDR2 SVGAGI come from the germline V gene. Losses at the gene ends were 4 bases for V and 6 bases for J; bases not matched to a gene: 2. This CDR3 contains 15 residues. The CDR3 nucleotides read TGTGCCAGCAGTTCGGGACTAGCGGGAGTCAATGAGCAGTTCTTC. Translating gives CASSSGLAGVNEQFF.